One and the same sample provided the 20 T cell receptor beta chains below, sequenced in a study of cytomegalovirus exposure and HLA in healthy donors. TCRdb's table, derived via immunoSEQ multiplex PCR, lists solely in-frame clones and lacks some. The data show about 110,000 clones, about 85% seen once. The sequencing sample was made of PBMCs. Receptors originate from a woman between 18 and 29 years old in good health and CMV-seronegative.

This clone came up once. The rearrangement uses TRBV7-9 and TRBJ2-2, with D maybe TRBD2 (5 bases). V lost 5 bases to trimming and J lost 3 bases, with 16 bases between them. Germline CDR1 SEHNR, CDR2 FQNEAQ (reference sequence). The CDR3 is 16 amino acids. This CDR3 is CASSLLGGVDTGELFF. CDR3 sequence (DNA): TGTGCCAGCAGCCTCCTCGGAGGCGTGGACACCGGGGAGCTGTTTTTT. Full variable domain (rest looked up from reference TRBV7-9 and TRBJ2-2): DTGVSQNPRHKITKRGQNVTFRCDPISEHNRLYWYRQTLGQGPEFLTYFQNEAQLEKSRLLSDRFSAERPKGSFSTLEIQRTEQGDSAMYLCASSLLGGVDTGELFFGEGSRLTVL.

The chain combines TRBV2 with TRBJ1-3; 7 bases fit TRBD1. This CDR3 has 13 residues. The junction had 4 bases not matched to a gene; V was cut back by 9 bases and J by 2 bases. The germline V gene has CDR1 SNHLY and CDR2 FYNNEI. CDR3 residues: CASGDSPGNTIYF. As DNA, the CDR3 is TGTGCCAGTGGGGACAGCCCTGGAAACACCATATATTTT.

The gene calls are TRBV30 and TRBJ1-2, with no clear D. The CDR3 is 11 residues long. V lost 0 bases and J 8 bases, leaving 7 bases between the germline ends. Per the germline V gene, CDR1 is GTSNPN and CDR2 is SVGIG (reference sequence). The CDR3 spells CAWSVAPGYTF. CDR3 DNA sequence: TGTGCCTGGAGTGTGGCACCCGGCTACACCTTC.

The V gene is TRBV5-1, the J gene TRBJ2-3, with TRBD2 identical over 10 bases. The CDR3 runs to 15 residues. The germline CDR1 and CDR2 sequences are SGHRS and YFSETQ. The junction had 2 bases not matched to a gene; V was cut back by 1 base and J by 3 bases. CDR3 residues: CASSLRAGGTDTQYF. CDR3 sequence (DNA): TGCGCCAGCAGCTTGCGAGCGGGGGGGACAGATACGCAGTATTTT. Full variable domain (remainder filled in from reference TRBV5-1 and TRBJ2-3): KAGVTQTPRYLIKTRGQQVTLSCSPISGHRSVSWYQQTPGQGLQFLFEYFSETQRNKGNFPGRFSGRQFSNSRSEMNVSTLELGDSALYLCASSLRAGGTDTQYFGPGTRLTVL.

This chain links TRBV6-5 with TRBJ1-3, with D possibly matching TRBD1 (6 bases). V lost 6 bases, J lost 4 bases, and 13 bases lay in between. Germline V CDR1 and CDR2: MNHEY, SVGAGI. The CDR3 runs to 14 residues. This CDR3 is CASSNRVSGNTIYF. CDR3 sequence (DNA): TGTGCCAGCAGCAACAGGGTATCCGGAAACACCATATATTTT.

In this sample, this clone turned up a few times. This chain links TRBV6-5 with TRBJ1-2; unclear D gene. The V and J ends lost 2 bases and 7 bases respectively, with 11 bases between them. The CDR3 consists of 13 residues. Looked up from germline, CDR1 is MNHEY and CDR2 is SVGAGI. Here the CDR3 reads CASSYRGSGGYTF. CDR3 nucleotide sequence: TGTGCCAGCAGTTACCGGGGATCCGGTGGCTACACCTTC.

The chain is built from TRBV7-8 and TRBJ1-1; no clear D. CDR1 is SGHVS, CDR2 FQNEAQ, per germline. The CDR3 has 13 amino acids. V was trimmed by 0 bases and J by 0 bases, leaving 2 bases between them. CDR3 DNA: TGTGCCAGCAGCTTAGCTATGAACACTGAAGCTTTCTTT. It yields the protein CASSLAMNTEAFF.

The chain joins TRBV6-1 to TRBJ2-5; possibly TRBD2 for D (6 bases). This CDR3 is built from 15 residues. The V end was cut by 6 bases, the J end by 4 bases, with 18 bases between. Germline-derived CDR1 and CDR2 are MNHNS and SASEGT. The CDR3 protein is CASRGSGVRGETQYF. The CDR3 coding sequence is TGTGCCAGCAGAGGGTCGGGGGTCAGAGGAGAGACCCAGTACTTC.

The chain uses TRBV28 and TRBJ2-4; 7 nucleotides line up with TRBD1. The CDR3 is 15 residues long. Germline-derived CDR1 and CDR2 are MDHEN and SYDVKM. With V trimmed by 6 bases and J by 6 bases, 11 bases remained unmatched. CDR3 region: CASSPTGPERNIQYF. DNA for the CDR3: TGTGCCAGCAGCCCGACAGGGCCTGAGAGAAACATTCAGTACTTC.

The count of this clone is one. The J gene is TRBJ1-2, the V gene TRBV20-1, with D tentatively TRBD1 (6 bases). Germline CDR1 DFQATT, CDR2 SNEGSKA (reference sequence). V gave up 6 bases and J gave up 8 bases, with 13 bases separating them. The CDR3 consists of 11 residues. The CDR3 bases are TGCAGTGCGACAGGTTCTGGCGGCTACACCTTC. As protein: CSATGSGGYTF.

This clone was seen a few times. The chain links TRBV13 to TRBJ1-5; D might be TRBD1 (6 bases). Germline V gene lookup returns CDR1 PRHDT and CDR2 FYEKMQ (reference sequence). The CDR3 extends over 13 amino acids. V shed 2 bases and J shed 4 bases, with 6 bases lying between them. Here the CDR3 DNA reads TGTGCCAGCAGCTTAAGGGGGAATCAGCCCCAGCATTTT. This sequence encodes CASSLRGNQPQHF.

Note on this clone: Other DNA sequences in the sample encode the same CDR3. The genes are TRBV18 and TRBJ2-1; 13 bases fit TRBD2. CDR1 and CDR2 from the germline V gene are KGHSH and LQKENI. Germline trimming cut 4 bases from V and 4 bases from J; bases unmatched to any gene: 1. CDR3 size: 15 residues. The CDR3 reads CASSRGLAGYNEQFF. The CDR3 DNA is TGTGCCAGCTCACGGGGACTAGCGGGGTACAATGAGCAGTTCTTC.

The chain couples TRBV6-1 to TRBJ1-5; possible D gene TRBD1, 5 bases. V dropped 1 base and J dropped 3 bases, with 10 bases sitting between them. Germline CDR1 and CDR2: MNHNS and SASEGT. CDR3 length: 15 residues. CDR3 in amino acids: CASSEGRGINQPQHF. The CDR3 region has the DNA TGTGCCAGCAGTGAAGGGAGGGGAATCAATCAGCCCCAGCATTTT.

The chain has TRBV11-2 and TRBJ1-4; 12 bases map to TRBD1. The J segment lost 3 bases and the V segment lost 3 bases, leaving 5 bases of the junction unmatched. Germline V gene lookup returns CDR1 SGHAT and CDR2 FQNNGV. The CDR3 is 17 amino acids. The CDR3 region is CASSLGQGASANEKLFF. CDR3 nucleotide sequence: TGTGCCAGCAGCTTGGGACAGGGGGCATCGGCTAATGAAAAACTGTTTTTT.

This rearrangement joins TRBV18 to TRBJ2-3; D unclear. V was pared by 3 bases and J by 2 bases, with 12 bases between. This CDR3 is 15 amino acids long. In germline, CDR1 is KGHSH, CDR2 LQKENI. The CDR3 protein is CASSPSWLATDTQYF. The CDR3 coding sequence is TGTGCCAGCTCACCTTCCTGGTTAGCCACAGATACGCAGTATTTT. The whole variable domain, remainder taken from reference TRBV18 and TRBJ2-3, is NAGVMQNPRHLVRRRGQEARLRCSPMKGHSHVYWYRQLPEEGLKFMVYLQKENIIDESGMPKERFSAEFPKEGPSILRIQQVVRGDSAAYFCASSPSWLATDTQYFGPGTRLTVL.

The CDR3 DNA sequence: TGCGCCAGCGGGCGGGGGGGCCCAGATACGCAGTATTTT. Encoded protein: CASGRGGPDTQYF. V gene TRBV4-1 combines with J gene TRBJ2-3; 9 nucleotides match TRBD2. This CDR3 contains 13 residues. CDR1 and CDR2 from the germline V gene are MGHRA and YSYEKL. Germline trimming cut 8 bases from V and 4 bases from J; bases unmatched to any gene: 4.

This clone was found once. V usage is TRBV10-3 and J usage is TRBJ2-5, with D possibly matching TRBD1 (6 bases). The V end lost 6 bases, the J end lost 4 bases, and 12 bases lay between the germline ends. This CDR3 contains 13 residues. The germline gives CDR1 ENHRY, CDR2 SYGVKD. CDR3 amino acids: CAIRPEGGETQYF. CDR3 DNA: TGTGCCATCAGACCTGAAGGGGGAGAGACCCAGTACTTC.

This clone was recorded once. In DNA form, the CDR3 reads TGTGCCAGCGGATTTACACTACAGGGGACCGATTCCAATCAGCCCCAGCATTTT. Translated, it gives CASGFTLQGTDSNQPQHF. The chain has TRBV2 and TRBJ1-5; 7 bases match TRBD1. The germline V gene has CDR1 SNHLY and CDR2 FYNNEI. The CDR3 is 18 residues long. The trim removed 8 bases at V and 3 bases at J, leaving 19 bases unmatched.

This chain's CDR3 is CSARVAGEQFF. The CDR3 DNA follows: TGCAGTGCTAGAGTCGCCGGTGAGCAGTTCTTC. V and J are TRBV20-1 and TRBJ2-1; unclear D gene. V was clipped by 1 base and J by 9 bases, with 7 bases between them. Germline CDR1 and CDR2: DFQATT and SNEGSKA (reference sequence). This CDR3 is built from 11 residues.

This clone was seen once. The chain has TRBV4-1 and TRBJ2-1; 10 bases agree with TRBD1. The CDR3 spans 16 residues. Trimming at V came to 3 bases and at J to 5 bases, leaving 7 bases not matched to a gene. Germline V CDR1 and CDR2: MGHRA, YSYEKL. Here the CDR3 reads CASSHYDRGRDNEQFF. Here the CDR3 DNA reads TGCGCCAGCAGCCATTATGACAGGGGGCGAGACAATGAGCAGTTCTTC.